Below, 18 T cell receptor beta chains from the same sample are listed, as sequenced in a study of cytomegalovirus exposure and HLA in healthy donors (dated by TCRdb to about 2017). Libraries were made using the immunoSEQ multiplex PCR assay. A mixture of 60 forward primers for TCR Vbeta segments and 13 reverse primers for TCR Jbeta segments was used in the multiplex PCR. TCRdb obtained this table from immuneACCESS and retained in-frame rearrangements with V and J assigned. These tables miss some clones; where compared with another copy, unresolved V genes account for less than half of the shortfall, and the remainder is unexplained. The sample has almost 90,000 clones on record, less than 85% of them singletons. Of the sample, 7% to 8.5% is held by the ten largest clones. The source material was PBMCs. The receptors shown here come from a man aged 40-55 years in good health and CMV-seropositive.

In the case of this clone: The junction does not match germline at one end; this may be a read error. The identical CDR3 is also encoded by other nucleotide sequences in the sample. The CDR3 here is CATLPARQGYYGYTF. Here the CDR3 DNA reads TGCGCCACCCTCCCCGCCCGACAGGGGTACTATGGCTACACCTTC. V gene TRBV27 combines with J gene TRBJ1-2; 8 nucleotides line up with TRBD1. The CDR3 has 15 amino acids. Germline V lookup: CDR1 MNHEY, CDR2 SMNVEV (reference sequence).

The chain recombines TRBV7-2 with TRBJ2-1, with unresolved D. Germline CDR1 and CDR2: SGHTA and FQGNSA. The CDR3 length is 16 residues. Trimming took off 5 bases at V and 0 bases at J, with 14 bases between the two ends. CDR3 sequence: CASSLQTTSSYNEQFF. The CDR3 DNA follows: TGTGCCAGCAGCCTTCAAACTACGAGCTCCTACAATGAGCAGTTCTTC.

The rearrangement joins TRBV27 to TRBJ2-7, with 8 bases matching TRBD1. The trim removed 2 bases at V and 6 bases at J, leaving 6 bases unmatched. This CDR3 comprises 14 residues. The germline V gene has CDR1 MNHEY and CDR2 SMNVEV (reference sequence). CDR3: CASSLAQGAREQYF. DNA of the CDR3: TGTGCCAGCAGTTTAGCCCAGGGGGCGCGCGAGCAGTACTTC.

The rearrangement joins TRBV5-1 to TRBJ2-5, with TRBD2 matching 7 bases. This CDR3 has 16 residues. Per germline, CDR1 SGHRS and CDR2 YFSETQ. V trimming: 1 base; J trimming: 0 bases; junction bases outside the gene matches: 6. In DNA form, the CDR3 reads TGCGCCAGCAGCTTGCAGGCGGGGGTGGACCAAGAGACCCAGTACTTC. Protein: CASSLQAGVDQETQYF.

The rearrangement uses TRBV2 and TRBJ2-5, with TRBD2 identical over 10 bases. Germline V gene lookup returns CDR1 SNHLY and CDR2 FYNNEI. There are 16 residues in the CDR3. Trimming took 4 bases from V and 5 from J; bases not matched to a gene: 10. The CDR3, as DNA: TGTGCCAGCAGTGTCGGTGGTAGCGGGAGGACGGAGACCCAGTACTTC. Its translation is CASSVGGSGRTETQYF.

This clone came up once. The chain carries TRBV4-1 and TRBJ2-3; TRBD2 agrees at 10 bases. V lost 3 bases and J lost 0; bases outside the gene matches: 15. Germline values: CDR1 MGHRA, CDR2 YSYEKL. The CDR3 is 20 residues long. Written as DNA, the CDR3 is TGCGCCAGCAGCCACACGTGGCTAGCGGGGGAAGCAACTAGCACAGATACGCAGTATTTT. Its translation is CASSHTWLAGEATSTDTQYF.

The genes are TRBV12-5 and TRBJ1-2; D is possibly TRBD1 (6 bases). The germline V gene has CDR1 LGHNT and CDR2 FRNRAP. The CDR3 loop spans 14 amino acids. V was cut by 7 bases and J by 8 bases, with 20 bases left in between. In DNA, the CDR3 is TGTGCTAGTGCGTCCGGGGGGCCGCTTAAAGGCTACACCTTC. It encodes CASASGGPLKGYTF. The whole variable domain, filled in from reference TRBV12-5 and TRBJ1-2, reads DARVTQTPRHKVTEMGQEVTMRCQPILGHNTVFWYRQTMMQGLELLAYFRNRAPLDDSGMPKDRFSAEMPDATLATLKIQPSEPRDSAVYFCASASGGPLKGYTFGSGTRLTVV.

The rearrangement links TRBV19 to TRBJ1-4; the match to TRBD1 covers 7 bases. The CDR3 is made up of 15 amino acids. The junction had 9 bases not matched to a gene; V was cut back by 4 bases and J by 7 bases. Germline V gene lookup returns CDR1 LNHDA and CDR2 SQIVND (reference sequence). In DNA form, the CDR3 reads TGTGCCAGTAGTACCCCGGGGACAGTTCGTGAAAAACTGTTTTTT. Amino acids: CASSTPGTVREKLFF.

V usage is TRBV28 and J usage is TRBJ2-2, with TRBD1 matching 8 bases. Germline CDR1 MDHEN, CDR2 SYDVKM. The CDR3 is 15 amino acids. V gave up 3 bases and J gave up 4 bases; unmatched junction bases: 4. The CDR3 nucleotides are TGTGCCAGCAGTTTCCAGGGGGCTGGCACCGGGGAGCTGTTTTTT. Translating gives CASSFQGAGTGELFF.

The sample holds a few counts of this clone. This chain connects TRBV18 to TRBJ1-4, with D possibly being TRBD1 (5 bases). The CDR3 length is 13 residues. Germline-derived CDR1 and CDR2 are KGHSH and LQKENI. The V end lost 3 bases, the J end lost 10 bases, and 12 bases lay between the germline ends. CDR3 sequence (DNA): TGTGCCAGCTCACCCAGCAGGGAGGCAAAACTGTTTTTT. It is translated as CASSPSREAKLFF.

The rearrangement joins TRBV30 to TRBJ1-1; D gene ambiguous. The CDR3 totals 13 residues. V was pared by 2 bases and J by 1 base, with 8 bases between. Per the germline V gene, CDR1 is GTSNPN and CDR2 is SVGIG (reference sequence). The CDR3 region has the DNA TGTGCCTGGAGTACCGGGTGGAACACTGAAGCTTTCTTT. Translating it yields CAWSTGWNTEAFF. The full variable domain, rest sourced from reference TRBV30 and TRBJ1-1, is SQTIHQWPATLVQPVGSPLSLECTVEGTSNPNLYWYRQAAGRGLQLLFYSVGIGQISSEVPQNLSASRPQDRQFILSSKKLLLSDSGFYLCAWSTGWNTEAFFGQGTRLTVV.

J is TRBJ1-1 and V is TRBV30; D may be TRBD1 (5 bases). This CDR3 region has 13 residues. Trimming pared 0 bases from V and 5 bases from J, leaving 10 bases between. The V gene's germline CDR1 is GTSNPN and CDR2 SVGIG (reference sequence). In DNA, the CDR3 is TGTGCCTGGAGTGTTGGGGGAGGGACTGAAGCTTTCTTT. It codes for CAWSVGGGTEAFF.

The rearrangement links TRBV7-6 to TRBJ2-1, with 11 bases fitting TRBD2. This CDR3 has 15 residues. Germline V CDR1 and CDR2: SGHVS, FNYEAQ. With 1 base clipped from V and 6 bases from J, the junction kept 2 bases outside the gene matches. The CDR3 spells CASSLVAGGSNEQFF. CDR3 DNA sequence: TGTGCCAGCAGCTTAGTAGCGGGGGGGAGCAATGAGCAGTTCTTC. Complete variable domain (other parts from reference TRBV7-6 and TRBJ2-1): GAGVSQSPRYKVTKRGQDVALRCDPISGHVSLYWYRQALGQGPEFLTYFNYEAQQDKSGLPNDRFSAERPEGSISTLTIQRTEQRDSAMYRCASSLVAGGSNEQFFGPGTRLTVL.

The chain employs TRBV6-1 and TRBJ1-1; a weak D match, TRBD1 (6 bases). CDR3 length: 15 residues. Germline loops: CDR1 MNHNS, CDR2 SASEGT. Trimming took off 5 bases at V and 3 bases at J, with 16 bases between the two ends. The CDR3 sequence is CASSLDRRGYTEAFF. CDR3 sequence (DNA): TGTGCCAGCAGTCTCGACCGCAGGGGCTACACTGAAGCTTTCTTT.

The table lists this clone with a few counts. V and J are TRBV21-1 and TRBJ2-1; the table's D call, TRBD1, has no DNA check behind it. TRBV21-1 counts as a pseudogene. The CDR3 runs 16 residues. The CDR3 protein is CASRDRGPTSYNEQFF. In nucleotides, the CDR3 is TGTGCCAGCAGAGACAGGGGGCCTACCTCCTACAATGAGCAGTTCTTC.

The V call is TRBV6-5, the J call TRBJ2-7, with TRBD2 matching over 7 bases. The J segment lost 3 bases and the V segment lost 11 bases, leaving 10 bases of the junction unmatched. The CDR3 runs 13 residues. Germline V gives CDR1 MNHEY, CDR2 SVGAGI. The chain's CDR3 is CAARLALRYEQYF. DNA of the CDR3: TGTGCCGCTCGACTAGCTCTTCGCTACGAGCAGTACTTC.

This clone has only a few counts. The chain recombines TRBV15 with TRBJ2-3; maybe TRBD1 (5 bases). V was shortened by 5 bases and J by 0 bases, with 12 bases between the two germline ends. This CDR3 contains 15 residues. CDR1 is LNHNV and CDR2 is YYDKDF in the germline V gene (reference sequence). CDR3 nucleotide sequence: TGTGCCACCAGCGGTAGGACAAGAAGCACAGATACGCAGTATTTT. It specifies CATSGRTRSTDTQYF.

There are a few counts of this clone. This chain joins TRBV5-1 and TRBJ1-5, with 8 bases fitting TRBD1. The J segment lost 1 base and the V segment lost 2 bases, leaving 2 bases of the junction unmatched. The CDR3 spans 15 residues. Germline V CDR1 and CDR2: SGHRS, YFSETQ. This chain's CDR3 is CASSLTGGSNQPQHF. The CDR3 region has the DNA TGCGCCAGCAGCTTAACAGGGGGAAGCAATCAGCCCCAGCATTTT.